The source of this T cell receptor (beta chain) is a study of T cells in women clearing cervical HPV infection. Study-wide findings and caveats: CIN3+ cases had significantly higher TCR richness than controls; evenness did not differ.

Sequencing used immunoSEQ multiplex PCR; TCRdb keeps in-frame clones, though not all of them. The repertoire table contains around 20,000 clones. Note on this clone: Its cognate antigen is unknown. The read ends 3 residues before the CDR3 terminus; that terminus is restored from the germline J gene.

Germline assignment: CDR1 SSHAT and CDR2 FNYEAQ (reference sequence). This CDR3 spans 15 amino acids. J gave up 7 bases and V 6 bases, and 8 bases lay outside the gene matches. V gene TRBV7-7 combines with J gene TRBJ2-1; TRBD2 agrees at 11 bases. The clonotype was recovered from a woman aged 18 to 75 with a cervical HPV16 infection that either progressed to CIN3+ or cleared (not recorded which). The source material was blood buffy coat. CDR3 bases read: TGTGCCAGCAGTCAAACTAGCGGGAGCTCGAATGAG. Amino acid sequence: CASSQTSGSSNE. The CDR3 in its entirety is CASSQTSGSSNEQFF.